One T cell receptor (beta chain) is described in this entry. Its antigen is not identified. V dropped 3 bases and J dropped 3 bases, with 19 bases sitting between them. In germline, CDR1 is SQVTM, CDR2 ANQGSEA. This CDR3 has 16 amino acids. Starting material of about 0.45 ug total RNA yielded TCR beta cDNA via a constant-region primer. Libraries of TCR beta came from three nested multiplex PCR rounds with slightly modified ARM-PCR. For approximately 9 cycles apiece, the opening two PCR rounds ran with TRBV1-TRBV30 forward primers and a C-beta reverse primer. Each CDR3 protein gets one entry after TCRdb re-called the multiplex PCR reads with MiXCR. The sample yields more than 150,000 distinct CDR3 sequences, about 60% seen once. This sample was taken from a study of tumor-infiltrating lymphocytes in primary liver carcinoma. Study-wide background: There were roughly 3.5 to 8 million productive TCRbeta reads per sample, a yield similar across tissue types.

Unsorted whole blood supplied the blood RNA, and germline DNA was isolated too. At sampling, these chronic HBV carriers had received no treatment. Study-level findings and limits: The study found a significantly higher top-250-clone fraction in tumors than in blood (p = 0.039).

This TCR came from a man aged 35 to 55 with primary liver carcinoma and hepatitis B virus infection. This sequence joins TRBV29-1 and TRBJ2-3; D not resolved. The source material was peripheral blood. The CDR3 protein is CSVEAVGLKLTDTQYF. CDR3 coding DNA: TGCAGCGTTGAGGCGGTTGGGTTGAAGTTAACAGATACGCAGTATTTT.